One sample yielded the 27 T cell receptor beta chains listed below, sequenced in a study of blood T cell repertoires in COVID-19. TCRdb's copy holds only in-frame clones and misses some; the assay was immunoSEQ multiplex PCR. Of about 180,000 clones listed, about 75% are singletons. Input material: peripheral blood. The receptor source for this set is a woman in her 70s with acute or convalescent COVID-19.

V and J are TRBV7-7 and TRBJ2-3; 10 nucleotides agree with TRBD2. Germline V gene sequence: CDR1 SSHAT, CDR2 FNYEAQ (reference sequence). V lost 2 bases and J lost 3; bases outside the gene matches: 2. CDR3 length equals 15 residues. CDR3 nucleotide sequence: TGTGCCAGCAGCTTAAAGCGGGAGGGGACAGATACGCAGTATTTT. Amino acids: CASSLKREGTDTQYF.

The V and J genes are TRBV6-5 and TRBJ1-2; D unresolved. CDR1 MNHEY and CDR2 SVGAGI come from the germline V gene. The CDR3 runs 16 residues. Trimming cost V 2 bases and J 1 base, with 14 bases left between them. The CDR3 is CASSYVRSTLNYGYTF. In DNA form, the CDR3 reads TGTGCCAGCAGTTACGTCAGGTCCACTCTTAACTATGGCTACACCTTC.

The V gene is TRBV5-1, the J gene TRBJ2-7; D might be TRBD1 (5 bases). This CDR3 is built from 15 residues. In germline, CDR1 is SGHRS, CDR2 YFSETQ. V was pared by 4 bases and J by 2 bases, with 16 bases between. DNA for the CDR3: TGCGCCAGCAGCCCAAGACAGAGCACCCCCTACGAGCAGTACTTC. This sequence encodes CASSPRQSTPYEQYF. The variable domain in full, with the rest retrieved from reference TRBV5-1 and TRBJ2-7, is KAGVTQTPRYLIKTRGQQVTLSCSPISGHRSVSWYQQTPGQGLQFLFEYFSETQRNKGNFPGRFSGRQFSNSRSEMNVSTLELGDSALYLCASSPRQSTPYEQYFGPGTRLTVT.

This rearrangement joins TRBV30 to TRBJ1-3; the D is unclear. The CDR3 contains 14 residues. The V gene lost 0 bases and the J gene lost 3 bases, with 9 bases spanning the gap. The V gene's germline CDR1 is GTSNPN and CDR2 SVGIG (reference sequence). The CDR3 region is CAWSVAGYGNTIYF. The CDR3, as DNA: TGTGCCTGGAGTGTAGCAGGTTATGGAAACACCATATATTTT.

This clone was detected a few times. The chain is built from TRBV10-3 and TRBJ2-7; a possible D gene is TRBD2 (5 bases). The germline gives CDR1 ENHRY, CDR2 SYGVKD. CDR3 size: 12 residues. Trimming removed 10 bases from V and 7 bases from J, with 17 bases in between. The CDR3 DNA sequence: TGTGCCACGTCGCGAGGGCGCGGGGAGCAGTACTTC. Its protein product is CATSRGRGEQYF.

The gene calls are TRBV6-5 and TRBJ1-4; D is unclear. Germline V gene data show CDR1 as MNHEY and CDR2 as SVGAGI. This CDR3 spans 14 amino acids. The V end was cut by 6 bases, the J end by 4 bases, with 12 bases between. CDR3 nucleotides: TGTGCCAGCAGGGCGATGGAGATTAATGAAAAACTGTTTTTT. This translates into CASRAMEINEKLFF.

The chain is built from TRBV19 and TRBJ2-7; 9 bases map to TRBD1. This CDR3 has 14 residues. Per the germline V gene, CDR1 is LNHDA and CDR2 is SQIVND (reference sequence). J gave up 2 bases and V 5 bases, and 4 bases lay outside the gene matches. The CDR3 DNA reads as TGTGCCAGTAGTCAACAGGGGGCCACCTACGAGCAGTACTTC. Encoded protein: CASSQQGATYEQYF.

The chain links TRBV28 to TRBJ1-5; TRBD1 matches 9 bases. The trim removed 5 bases at V and 10 bases at J, leaving 9 bases unmatched. From germline, CDR1 is MDHEN and CDR2 SYDVKM. The CDR3 has 14 amino acids. In DNA, the CDR3 is TGTGCCAGCAGTCCACAACAGGGGGCCTACCCCCAGCATTTT. Translation gives CASSPQQGAYPQHF.

This clone has a handful of counts. This chain's CDR3 is CASSPEMAQKNQPQHF. CDR3 DNA sequence: TGTGCCAGTAGTCCAGAGATGGCACAGAAAAATCAGCCCCAGCATTTT. The chain is built from TRBV19 and TRBJ1-5; the D is unclear. Germline CDR1 and CDR2: LNHDA and SQIVND (reference sequence). CDR3 length: 16 residues. V dropped 5 bases and J dropped 4 bases, with 18 bases sitting between them.

The chain couples TRBV12-3 or TRBV12-4 to TRBJ1-1; D uncertain. The CDR3 has 12 amino acids. V lost 9 bases, J lost 6 bases, and 14 bases lay in between. The CDR3 region is CASSTVIPEAFF. CDR3 nucleotide sequence: TGTGCCAGTTCCACAGTCATCCCTGAAGCTTTCTTT.

The chain links TRBV19 to TRBJ2-1, with D possibly matching TRBD2 (5 bases). The germline gives CDR1 LNHDA, CDR2 SQIVND (reference sequence). The CDR3 consists of 14 residues. V lost 4 bases, J lost 9 bases, and 16 bases lay in between. The CDR3 sequence: CASSTSGGPPEQFF. The CDR3 DNA follows: TGTGCCAGTAGTACGTCAGGCGGGCCTCCTGAGCAGTTCTTC.

The V call is TRBV29-1, the J call TRBJ1-2, with a weak D call TRBD1 (5 bases). V lost 1 base, J lost 5 bases, and 17 bases lay in between. CDR3 length: 15 residues. CDR1 and CDR2 (germline): SQVTM, ANQGSEA. The CDR3 protein is CSVEGAGPVLYGYTF. The CDR3 nucleotides read TGCAGCGTTGAAGGTGCAGGGCCAGTATTGTATGGCTACACCTTC. Based on the CDR3 plus reference TRBV29-1 and TRBJ1-2, the full variable domain is SAVISQKPSRDICQRGTSLTIQCQVDSQVTMMFWYRQQPGQSLTLIATANQGSEATYESGFVIDKFPISRPNLTFSTLTVSNMSPEDSSIYLCSVEGAGPVLYGYTFGSGTRLTVV.

This chain joins TRBV12-5 and TRBJ2-3, with 11 bases identical to TRBD2. The length of the CDR3 is 17 residues. Germline V gives CDR1 LGHNT, CDR2 FRNRAP. V dropped 1 base and J dropped 4; count of bases not matched to a gene: 7. CDR3 protein: CASGLATLAGGADTQYF. The CDR3 DNA follows: TGTGCTAGTGGTTTGGCAACTCTAGCGGGAGGAGCAGATACGCAGTATTTT.

The rearrangement joins TRBV6-6 to TRBJ1-5; weak D call: TRBD1 (6 bases). V lost 5 bases and J 4 bases, leaving 15 bases between the germline ends. Germline-derived CDR1 and CDR2 are MNHNY and SVGAGI (reference sequence). The CDR3 runs 15 residues. The CDR3 loop is CASSVQGMGNQPQHF. In DNA, the CDR3 is TGTGCCAGCAGTGTACAGGGAATGGGAAATCAGCCCCAGCATTTT.

This rearrangement joins TRBV24-1 to TRBJ2-1, with 8 bases fitting TRBD1. The CDR3 spans 14 residues. Germline lookup yields CDR1 KGHDR and CDR2 SFDVKD. V trimming: 4 bases; J trimming: 10 bases; junction bases outside the gene matches: 8. The CDR3 here is CATSEPDRAWEQFF. As DNA, the CDR3 is TGTGCCACCAGTGAACCGGACAGGGCCTGGGAGCAGTTCTTC.

This clone has just a few counts. The V call is TRBV2, the J call TRBJ2-4, with D hard to call. Trimming pared 5 bases from V and 6 bases from J, leaving 14 bases between. Germline CDR1 reads SNHLY; CDR2 reads FYNNEI. CDR3 size: 14 residues. Written as DNA, the CDR3 is TGTGCCAGCAGTAGGAGCCTGATTGTAAACATTCAGTACTTC. As protein: CASSRSLIVNIQYF.

V and J are TRBV29-1 and TRBJ2-5, with D tentatively TRBD1 (6 bases). CDR3 length: 13 residues. Trimming cost V 6 bases and J 5 bases, with 16 bases left between them. Germline V gives CDR1 SQVTM, CDR2 ANQGSEA. CDR3 loop: CSVGAGSEETQYF. CDR3 nucleotides: TGCAGCGTGGGGGCAGGGTCAGAGGAGACCCAGTACTTC.

The V gene is TRBV5-1, the J gene TRBJ1-1; 7 bases are shared with TRBD1. Per germline, CDR1 SGHRS and CDR2 YFSETQ. The junction had 9 bases not matched to a gene; V was cut back by 2 bases and J by 5 bases. There are 15 residues in the CDR3. In DNA, the CDR3 is TGCGCCAGCAGCTTCCACGGACAGGATAGAACTGAAGCTTTCTTT. Translated: CASSFHGQDRTEAFF. The full variable domain, its missing parts supplied by reference TRBV5-1 and TRBJ1-1, is KAGVTQTPRYLIKTRGQQVTLSCSPISGHRSVSWYQQTPGQGLQFLFEYFSETQRNKGNFPGRFSGRQFSNSRSEMNVSTLELGDSALYLCASSFHGQDRTEAFFGQGTRLTVV.

This clone was counted a few times. J is TRBJ1-1 and V is TRBV5-6; the D gene is possibly TRBD1 (6 bases). Trimming took off 6 bases at V and 0 bases at J, with 12 bases between the two ends. This CDR3 has 14 amino acids. Germline CDR1 reads SGHDT; CDR2 reads YYEEEE. CDR3 loop: CASTLGGMNTEAFF. The DNA for the CDR3 is TGTGCCAGCACCTTAGGGGGTATGAACACTGAAGCTTTCTTT. Based on the CDR3 plus reference TRBV5-6 and TRBJ1-1, the full variable domain is DAGVTQSPTHLIKTRGQQVTLRCSPKSGHDTVSWYQQALGQGPQFIFQYYEEEERQRGNFPDRFSGHQFPNYSSELNVNALLLGDSALYLCASTLGGMNTEAFFGQGTRLTVV.

This clone was seen repeatedly, ten times or more. V and J are TRBV19 and TRBJ1-5, with TRBD1 identical over 8 bases. This CDR3 contains 16 residues. CDR1 and CDR2 from the germline V gene are LNHDA and SQIVND (reference sequence). After removal of 5 bases from V and 4 bases from J, the junction contained 10 bases not matched to a gene. In nucleotides, the CDR3 is TGTGCCAGTAGTGATCAGGGGGCTGGTCGGAATCAGCCCCAGCATTTT. Translated: CASSDQGAGRNQPQHF. Based on the CDR3 plus reference TRBV19 and TRBJ1-5, the full variable domain is DGGITQSPKYLFRKEGQNVTLSCEQNLNHDAMYWYRQDPGQGLRLIYYSQIVNDFQKGDIAEGYSVSREKKESFPLTVTSAQKNPTAFYLCASSDQGAGRNQPQHFGDGTRLSIL.

The chain is built from TRBV10-3 and TRBJ2-3; TRBD2 might be the D (6 bases). The V end was cut by 4 bases, the J end by 1 base, with 12 bases between. The germline V gene encodes CDR1 ENHRY and CDR2 SYGVKD. The CDR3 has 15 residues. Here the CDR3 reads CAISGEDYGTDTQYF. In nucleotides, the CDR3 is TGTGCCATCAGTGGCGAGGACTACGGCACAGATACGCAGTATTTT.

The genes are TRBV6-6 and TRBJ2-2, with D possibly matching TRBD2 (5 bases). CDR3 length: 14 amino acids. The V gene lost 2 bases and the J gene lost 2 bases, with 6 bases spanning the gap. Per the germline V gene, CDR1 is MNHNY and CDR2 is SVGAGI (reference sequence). CDR3 bases: TGTGCCAGCAGTTACCGGGGAAACACCGGGGAGCTGTTTTTT. Translation gives CASSYRGNTGELFF.

This chain uses TRBV5-1 with TRBJ2-1, with TRBD2 matching 13 bases. The germline CDR1 and CDR2 sequences are SGHRS and YFSETQ. This CDR3 has 15 residues. The junction had 7 bases not matched to a gene; V was cut back by 4 bases and J by 9 bases. CDR3 amino acids: CASSIGLAGDGEQFF. The CDR3 DNA follows: TGCGCCAGCAGCATAGGACTAGCGGGAGACGGTGAGCAGTTCTTC.

V is TRBV25-1 and J is TRBJ2-5; D unresolved. The V and J ends lost 0 bases and 10 bases respectively, with 18 bases between them. The CDR3 has 15 amino acids. Germline loops: CDR1 MGHDK, CDR2 SYGVNS. The CDR3 reads CASSEYLLSSPSQYF. The CDR3 bases are TGTGCCAGCAGTGAATACCTCTTATCAAGCCCAAGCCAGTACTTC.

V is TRBV7-8 and J is TRBJ2-2; 8 bases align to TRBD1. Trimming removed 2 bases from V and 8 bases from J; junction bases left unmatched: 4. The CDR3 is 14 amino acids. From germline, CDR1 is SGHVS and CDR2 FQNEAQ. CDR3 DNA: TGTGCCAGCAGCTTACGCCAGGGGGCTGGGGAGCTGTTTTTT. This translates into CASSLRQGAGELFF.

CDR3 nucleotide sequence: TGTGCCAGCAGCTTTTTGCCTAGCGGAATTCAAGAGACCCAGTACTTC. Translated, it gives CASSFLPSGIQETQYF. The chain joins TRBV5-4 to TRBJ2-5, with 7 bases that match TRBD2. Germline CDR1 reads SGHNT; CDR2 reads YYREEE (reference sequence). After removal of 2 bases from V and 2 bases from J, the junction contained 9 bases not matched to a gene. This CDR3 spans 16 amino acids.

As DNA, the CDR3 is TGTGCCAGTAGTATTAGTCTTCGGACAGGAAACACCATATATTTT. It translates to CASSISLRTGNTIYF. The chain combines TRBV19 with TRBJ1-3; tentative D call: TRBD1 (5 bases). CDR1 LNHDA and CDR2 SQIVND come from the germline V gene (reference sequence). Trimming cost V 3 bases and J 4 bases, with 13 bases left between them. The CDR3 has 15 amino acids.